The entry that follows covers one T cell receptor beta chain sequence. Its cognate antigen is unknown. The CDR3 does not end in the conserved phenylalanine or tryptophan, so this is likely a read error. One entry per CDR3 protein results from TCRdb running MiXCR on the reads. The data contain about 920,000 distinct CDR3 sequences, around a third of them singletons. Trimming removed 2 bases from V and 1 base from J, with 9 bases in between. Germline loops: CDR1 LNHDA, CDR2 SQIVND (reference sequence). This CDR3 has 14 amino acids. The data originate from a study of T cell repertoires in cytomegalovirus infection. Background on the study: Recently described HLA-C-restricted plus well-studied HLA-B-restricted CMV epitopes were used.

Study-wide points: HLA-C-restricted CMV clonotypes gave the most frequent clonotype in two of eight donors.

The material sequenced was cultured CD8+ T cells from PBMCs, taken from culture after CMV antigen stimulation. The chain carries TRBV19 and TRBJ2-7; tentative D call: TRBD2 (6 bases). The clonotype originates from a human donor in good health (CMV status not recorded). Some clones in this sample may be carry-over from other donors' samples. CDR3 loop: CASSISLASYEQYS. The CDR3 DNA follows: TGTGCCAGTAGTATAAGTCTAGCGTCCTACGAGCAGTACTCC.